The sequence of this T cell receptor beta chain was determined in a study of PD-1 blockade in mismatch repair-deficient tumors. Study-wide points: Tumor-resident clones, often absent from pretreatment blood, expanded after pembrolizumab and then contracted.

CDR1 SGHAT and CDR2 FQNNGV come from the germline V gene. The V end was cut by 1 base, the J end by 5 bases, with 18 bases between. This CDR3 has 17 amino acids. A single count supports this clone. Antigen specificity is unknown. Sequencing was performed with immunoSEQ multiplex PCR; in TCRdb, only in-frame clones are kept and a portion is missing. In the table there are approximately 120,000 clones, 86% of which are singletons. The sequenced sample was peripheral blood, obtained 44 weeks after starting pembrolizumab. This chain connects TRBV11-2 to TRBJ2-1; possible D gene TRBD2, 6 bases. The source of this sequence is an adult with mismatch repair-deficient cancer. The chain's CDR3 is CASSLGGRLVWDNEQFF. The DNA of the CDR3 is TGTGCCAGCAGCTTAGGGGGGAGACTAGTTTGGGACAATGAGCAGTTCTTC.